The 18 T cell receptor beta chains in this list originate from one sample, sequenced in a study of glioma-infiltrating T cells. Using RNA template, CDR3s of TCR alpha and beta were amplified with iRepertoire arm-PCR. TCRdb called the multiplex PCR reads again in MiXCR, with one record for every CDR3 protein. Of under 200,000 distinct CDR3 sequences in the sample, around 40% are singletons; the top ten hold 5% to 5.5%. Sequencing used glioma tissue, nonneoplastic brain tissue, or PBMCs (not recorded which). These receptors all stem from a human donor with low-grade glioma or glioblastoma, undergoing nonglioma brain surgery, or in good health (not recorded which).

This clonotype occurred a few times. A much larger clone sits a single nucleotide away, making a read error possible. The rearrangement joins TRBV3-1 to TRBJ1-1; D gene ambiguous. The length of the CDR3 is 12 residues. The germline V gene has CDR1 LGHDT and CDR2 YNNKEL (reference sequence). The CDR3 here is CSSGTIGTEAFF. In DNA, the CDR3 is TGTTCCAGCGGTACTATAGGGACTGAAGCTTTCTTT. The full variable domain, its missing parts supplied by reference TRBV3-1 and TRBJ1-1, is DTAVSQTPKYLVTQMGNDKSIKCEQNLGHDTMYWYKQDSKKFLKIMFSYNNKELIINETVPNRFSPKSPDKAHLNLHINSLELGDSAVYFCSSGTIGTEAFFGQGTRLTVV.

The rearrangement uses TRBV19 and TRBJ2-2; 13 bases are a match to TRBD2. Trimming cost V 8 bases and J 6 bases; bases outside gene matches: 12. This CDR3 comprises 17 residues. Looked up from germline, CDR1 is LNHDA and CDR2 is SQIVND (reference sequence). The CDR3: CASFATSGRSKAGELFF. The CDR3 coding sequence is TGTGCCAGTTTCGCGACTAGCGGGAGGTCTAAGGCCGGGGAGCTGTTTTTT.

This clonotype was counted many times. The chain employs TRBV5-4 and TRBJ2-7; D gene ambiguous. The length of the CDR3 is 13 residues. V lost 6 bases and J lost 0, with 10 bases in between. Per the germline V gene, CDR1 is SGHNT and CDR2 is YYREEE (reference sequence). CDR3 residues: CASTLRASYEQYF. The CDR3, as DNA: TGTGCCAGCACCTTACGAGCCTCCTACGAGCAGTACTTC.

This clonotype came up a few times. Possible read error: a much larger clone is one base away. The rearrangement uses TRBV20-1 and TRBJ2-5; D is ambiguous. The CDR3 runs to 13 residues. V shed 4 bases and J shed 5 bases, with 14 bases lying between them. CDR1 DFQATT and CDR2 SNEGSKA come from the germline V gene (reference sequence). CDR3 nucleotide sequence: TGCAGTGCTACCCGGGTGGGTATCGAGACCCAGTACTTC. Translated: CSATRVGIETQYF.

The CDR3: CAWRRRDVYEQYF. The DNA of the CDR3 is TGTGCCTGGAGACGCCGGGACGTTTACGAGCAGTACTTC. This sequence joins TRBV30 and TRBJ2-7; D assignment may be TRBD1 or TRBD2 (5 bases each). Germline loops: CDR1 GTSNPN, CDR2 SVGIG (reference sequence). Trimming left V 3 bases short and J 4 bases short, with 13 bases between. The CDR3 loop spans 13 amino acids.

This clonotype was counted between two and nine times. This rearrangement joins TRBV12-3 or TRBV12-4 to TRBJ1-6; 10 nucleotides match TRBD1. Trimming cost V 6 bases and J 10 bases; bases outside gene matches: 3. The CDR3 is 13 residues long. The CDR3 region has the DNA TGTGCCAGCAGCGGACAGGGGGGCTCACCCCTCCACTTT. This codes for CASSGQGGSPLHF.

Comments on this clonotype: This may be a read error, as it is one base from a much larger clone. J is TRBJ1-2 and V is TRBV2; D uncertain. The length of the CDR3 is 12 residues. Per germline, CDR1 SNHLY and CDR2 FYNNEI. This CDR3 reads CASGEAPPGYTF. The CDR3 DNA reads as TGTGCCAGCGGTGAAGCACCCCCTGGCTACACCTTC.

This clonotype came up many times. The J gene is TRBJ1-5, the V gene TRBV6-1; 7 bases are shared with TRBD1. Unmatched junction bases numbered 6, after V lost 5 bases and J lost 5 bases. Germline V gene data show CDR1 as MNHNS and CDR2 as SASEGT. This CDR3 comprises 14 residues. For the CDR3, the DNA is TGTGCCAGCAGTACAACAGGGGCTTATCAGCCCCAGCATTTT. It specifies CASSTTGAYQPQHF.

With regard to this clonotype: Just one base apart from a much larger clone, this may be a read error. The CDR3 region is CASSPGLAGVWETKYF. The CDR3 region has the DNA TGTGCCAGCAGCCCGGGACTAGCGGGAGTCTGGGAGACCAAGTACTTC. The chain is built from TRBV6-2 or TRBV6-3 and TRBJ2-5; 14 nucleotides agree with TRBD2. The CDR3 spans 16 residues. In germline, CDR1 is MNHEY, CDR2 SVGEGT.

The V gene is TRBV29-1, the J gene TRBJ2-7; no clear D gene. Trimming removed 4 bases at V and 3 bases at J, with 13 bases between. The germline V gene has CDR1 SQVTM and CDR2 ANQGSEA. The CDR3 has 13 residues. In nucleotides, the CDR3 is TGCAGCGTTGGGGCGGCGGTGGGCTACGAGCAGTACTTC. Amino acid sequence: CSVGAAVGYEQYF.

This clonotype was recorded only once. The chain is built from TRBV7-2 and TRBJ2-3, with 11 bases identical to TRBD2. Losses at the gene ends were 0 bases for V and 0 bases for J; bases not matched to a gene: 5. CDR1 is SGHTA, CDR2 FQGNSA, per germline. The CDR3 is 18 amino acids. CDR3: CASSLALAGVGSTDTQYF. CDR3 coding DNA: TGTGCCAGCAGCTTAGCACTAGCGGGAGTTGGAAGCACAGATACGCAGTATTTT.

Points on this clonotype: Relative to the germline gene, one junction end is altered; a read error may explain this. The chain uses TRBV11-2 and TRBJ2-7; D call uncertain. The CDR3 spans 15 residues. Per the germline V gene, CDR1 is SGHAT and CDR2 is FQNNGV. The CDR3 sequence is CASSRSMGPDYEQYF. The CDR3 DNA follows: TGCGCCAGCAGCCGATCCATGGGCCCCGACTACGAGCAGTACTTC.

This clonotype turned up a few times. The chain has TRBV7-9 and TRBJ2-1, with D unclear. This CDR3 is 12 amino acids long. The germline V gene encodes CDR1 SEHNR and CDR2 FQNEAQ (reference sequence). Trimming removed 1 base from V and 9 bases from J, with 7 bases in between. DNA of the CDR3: TGTGCCAGCAGCTTAGGAAAGCGTGAGCAGTTCTTC. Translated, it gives CASSLGKREQFF.

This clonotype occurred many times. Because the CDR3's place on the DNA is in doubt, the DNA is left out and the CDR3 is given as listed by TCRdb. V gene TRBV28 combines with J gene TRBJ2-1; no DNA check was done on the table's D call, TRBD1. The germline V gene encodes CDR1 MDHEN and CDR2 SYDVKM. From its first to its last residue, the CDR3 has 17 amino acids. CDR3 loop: CASSSSTGLYGANEQFF.

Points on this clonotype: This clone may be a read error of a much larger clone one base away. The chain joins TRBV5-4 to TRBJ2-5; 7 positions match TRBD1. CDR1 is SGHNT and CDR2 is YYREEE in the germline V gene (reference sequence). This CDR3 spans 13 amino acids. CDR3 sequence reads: CASSHGQEETHYF. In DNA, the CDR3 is TGTGCCAGCAGCCACGGACAGGAAGAGACCCATTACTTC.

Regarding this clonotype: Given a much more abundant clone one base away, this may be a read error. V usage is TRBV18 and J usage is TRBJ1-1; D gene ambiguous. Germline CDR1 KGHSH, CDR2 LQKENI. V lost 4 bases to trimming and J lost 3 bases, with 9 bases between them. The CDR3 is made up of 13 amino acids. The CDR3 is CASSHSMDTEAFF. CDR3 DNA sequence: TGTGCCAGCTCACATAGCATGGACACTGAAGCTTTCTTT.

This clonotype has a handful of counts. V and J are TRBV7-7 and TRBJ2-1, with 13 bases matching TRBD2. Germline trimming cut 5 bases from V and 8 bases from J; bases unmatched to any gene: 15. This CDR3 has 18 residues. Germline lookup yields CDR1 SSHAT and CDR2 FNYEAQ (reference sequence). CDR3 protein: CASSLLPRTSGRVHEQFF. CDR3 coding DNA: TGTGCCAGCAGCCTCCTTCCGCGTACTAGCGGGAGGGTGCATGAGCAGTTCTTC.

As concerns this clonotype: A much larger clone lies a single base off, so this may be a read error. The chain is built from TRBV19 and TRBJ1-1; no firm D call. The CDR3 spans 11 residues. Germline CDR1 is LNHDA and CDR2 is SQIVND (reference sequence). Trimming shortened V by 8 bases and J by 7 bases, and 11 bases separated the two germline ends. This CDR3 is CASQEGNEAFF. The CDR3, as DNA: TGTGCCAGTCAAGAGGGAAATGAAGCTTTCTTT.